This TCR beta chain appears in the sequencing data of a study of blood T cell repertoires in COVID-19. About the study: Samples of COVID-19 (acute and convalescent) were obtained from the United States, Italy and Spain. T cells, B-cell-depleted T cells, or PBMCs provided the cDNA or gDNA that served as material.

J lost 5 bases, V lost 5 bases, and 4 bases had no gene match. The CDR3 length is 14 residues. Germline lookup yields CDR1 LGHDT and CDR2 YNNKEL (reference sequence). How the authors handled the data: Researchers report that nucleated cell counts were estimated from reference gene primer amplification. The protocol was immunoSEQ multiplex PCR, while the TCRdb copy is restricted to in-frame clones and leaves out a portion. That table furnishes V, J and clone size, whereas the DNA furnished D and trimming. The table includes about 91,000 clones, around 75% detected once. The sample comprised peripheral blood. The J gene is TRBJ2-7, the V gene TRBV3-1 (or the pseudogene TRBV3-2); 12 positions match TRBD2. The sequence was obtained from an older man with acute or convalescent COVID-19. CDR3 sequence (DNA): TGTGCCAGCAGCGAGCTAGCGGGAGGGGACGAGCAGTACTTC. Translated, it gives CASSELAGGDEQYF.